The rows below give T cell receptor beta chains drawn from one sample of a study of esophageal squamous cell carcinoma under preoperative chemotherapy. TCRdb passed the PCR reads through MiXCR, listing each CDR3 protein once. Here the sample spans fewer than 40,000 distinct CDR3 sequences, roughly 52% being singletons. Sampling was conducted from a patient given preoperative chemotherapy. These receptors were collected from a human donor with esophageal squamous cell carcinoma. The donor label of this sample is uncertain. CDR3s include the opening cysteine and the closing phenylalanine or tryptophan. The order of the fields is D gene, J gene, clone size, V gene, CDR3 DNA, CDR3 protein. A D gene is named only where the DNA matches it firmly. Clone size is not always given. Where it is, it says once, few, many or a class for expanded clones.

>NA|TRBJ2-5|few|TRBV18
TGTGCCAGCTCACCCGGGGAGACCCAGTACTTC
CASSPGETQYF
>NA|TRBJ2-2|NA|TRBV6-1
TGTGCCAGCAGACCCGGGACCTTGAACACCGGGACGCTGTATTTT
CASRPGTLNTGTLYF
>NA|TRBJ1-1|NA|TRBV6-5
TGTGCCAGCAGTTACGCCGCCGCTTCCCAGAGCGCTTTCTTT
CASSYAAASQSAFF
>TRBD1|TRBJ2-3|few|TRBV7-2
TGTGCCAGCAGCAGGACAGGAACCCATACGCAGTATTTT
CASSRTGTHTQYF
>NA|TRBJ2-7|few|TRBV6-1
TGTGCCAGCAGTGAAGAGTTACAGGGTTACGAGCAGTACTTC
CASSEELQGYEQYF
>NA|TRBJ2-1|NA|TRBV7-3
TGTGCCAGCAGCGTAACTCATCAAGAGACCCAGTTCTTC
CASSVTHQETQFF
>TRBD2|TRBJ2-1|few|TRBV20-1
TGCAGTGCTCTCTCAGCGGGAGTGGTGTCCTACAATGAGCAGTTCTTC
CSALSAGVVSYNEQFF
>TRBD2|TRBJ2-2|NA|TRBV12-3/TRBV12-4
TGTGCCAGCACCCTTAGCGGGAGGGACACCGGGGAGCTGTTTTTT
CASTLSGRDTGELFF
>NA|TRBJ2-6|NA|TRBV25-1
TGTGCCAGCAGCCCGACTTCAGGGACTGGGGCCAACGTCCTGACTTTC
CASSPTSGTGANVLTF
>NA|TRBJ2-2|few|TRBV5-1
TGCGCCAGCAGCGGTGGGACGAACACCGGGGAGCTGTTTTTT
CASSGGTNTGELFF
>TRBD2|TRBJ2-4|NA|TRBV7-6
TGTGCCAGGGGCTTGGATCCGGCCATCGGGGGGGGTGACCAAGAGATCCAGTACTTC
CARGLDPAIGGGDQEIQYF
>NA|TRBJ2-3|NA|TRBV6-5
TGTGCCAGCAGTTACCCCGCCCGGGAGACGCAGTATTTT
CASSYPARETQYF
>NA|TRBJ2-4|NA|TRBV28
TGTGCGGGCAGTCGCTCCCGGGGCGAGGGCACTCAGTACTTC
CAGSRSRGEGTQYF
>NA|TRBJ2-1|many|TRBV7-9
TGTGCCAGCAGCTCTGAGCGGGCCAGGGGTAATGAGCAGTTCTTC
CASSSERARGNEQFF
>NA|TRBJ2-7|NA|TRBV7-8
TGTGCCAGCAGGGCCGGATGGGACTGTGGCACAGATACGCAGTACTTC
CASRAGWDCGTDTQYF
>TRBD2|TRBJ2-1|medium-sized|TRBV6-1
TGTGCCAGCAGCCCCAGGACTAGCGGGCCCAATGAGCAGTTCTTC
CASSPRTSGPNEQFF
>NA|TRBJ2-7|NA|TRBV27
TGTGCCAGCGGGGGAAGGCGTAGCCGGAGCGAACATACGCAGTACTTC
CASGGRRSRSEHTQYF
>TRBD2|TRBJ2-7|NA|TRBV5-1
TGCGCCAGCAGCTCGGGACTAGCGGGAGGTCCTTCCTACGAGCAGTACTTC
CASSSGLAGGPSYEQYF
>TRBD2|TRBJ2-5|NA|TRBV7-8
TGTGCCAGCAGCCTTAAGCAGCGGGAGAGGGCACCCCGTAGCACAGAGACCCAGTATTTC
CASSLKQRERAPRSTETQYF
>NA|TRBJ2-5|NA|TRBV27
TGTGCCAGCAGTCCAACCCTGACAGTCCAAGAGACCCAGTACTTC
CASSPTLTVQETQYF
>NA|TRBJ2-3|NA|TRBV7-9
TGTGCCAGCAGCTTAGTGGGGTACGGCGGGGAGCAGTATTTT
CASSLVGYGGEQYF
>NA|TRBJ1-1|many|TRBV27
TGTGCCAGCAGTTCCGGACGGTTGAACACTGAAGCTTTCTTT
CASSSGRLNTEAFF
>TRBD2|TRBJ2-1|NA|TRBV27
TGTGCCAGCAGCAAATTAGCGGGAGTTGGTGAGCAGTTCTTC
CASSKLAGVGEQFF
>TRBD1|TRBJ1-5|NA|TRBV18
TGTGCCAGCTCACCACCAACAGGGGGGAGCAATCAGCCCCAGCATTTT
CASSPPTGGSNQPQHF
>TRBD2|TRBJ2-5|NA|TRBV7-3
TGTGCCAGCAGCGTGGGACCCGGGGGAGGGATCAAAGAGACTCAGTACTTC
CASSVGPGGGIKETQYF
>NA|TRBJ2-7|NA|TRBV4-1
TGCGCCAGCAGCCAACTCCGGGGGGCCGAATACGAGCAGTACTTC
CASSQLRGAEYEQYF
>NA|TRBJ2-5|NA|TRBV7-2
TGTGCCAGCAGCTTAGCGGGGGGCGGTGCCCAAGAGATCCAGTACTTC
CASSLAGGGAQEIQYF
>NA|TRBJ2-1|NA|TRBV12-3/TRBV12-4
TGTGCCAGCAGCCTTTCCGCCGGAGAGCTGTTTTTC
CASSLSAGELFF
>TRBD1|TRBJ1-4|NA|TRBV7-6
TGTGCCAGCAGCTTAGGCCTTGGACAGGGAAATGAAAAACTGTTTTTT
CASSLGLGQGNEKLFF
>NA|TRBJ2-7|few|TRBV18
TGTGCCAGCTCACCAGGGACCTACGAGCAGTACTTC
CASSPGTYEQYF
>TRBD2|TRBJ2-3|NA|TRBV7-9
TGTGCCAGCAGCCCGAGCGGGGGGCTGACAGATACGCAGTATTTT
CASSPSGGLTDTQYF
>NA|TRBJ2-3|NA|TRBV7-2
TGTGCCAGCGGGGCGCTGGGGGGGCGTGAGCCAGAGACGCAGTATTTT
CASGALGGREPETQYF
>NA|TRBJ1-5|few|TRBV7-2
TGTGCCAGCAGCTTACTGAGCTATCAGCCCCAGCATTTT
CASSLLSYQPQHF
>NA|TRBJ2-1|many|TRBV10-2
TGCGCCAGGGGGGCAGCCAACGCTTACAATGAGCAGTTCTTC
CARGAANAYNEQFF
>NA|TRBJ2-4|NA|TRBV7-3
TGTGCCAGCAGCTTCGTACTGGCGGGACGTGACAAAAACACCCAGTACTTC
CASSFVLAGRDKNTQYF
>NA|TRBJ2-3|NA|TRBV7-2
TGTGGCAGCAGGGTGACGAGAGCCAAAAACATGCAGTATTTT
CGSRVTRAKNMQYF
>TRBD1|TRBJ2-3|NA|TRBV7-6
TGTTCCAGGGGCTCAGGGGGCAGGGGCACAGATACCCAGTACTTT
CSRGSGGRGTDTQYF
>NA|TRBJ2-3|NA|TRBV10-3
TGTGCCGTCAGTGAGGACAGAGCCAAAGATACGCAGTATTTC
CAVSEDRAKDTQYF
>TRBD2|TRBJ2-5|once|TRBV6-1
TGTGCGGGCAGCGGGGTTAAGGAGGGAGTCTCTATGTACTTC
CAGSGVKEGVSMYF
>TRBD1|TRBJ2-3|many|TRBV6-1
TGTGCCAGCAGCCCCGGACAGGGGGTCGCAGATACGCAGTATTTT
CASSPGQGVADTQYF